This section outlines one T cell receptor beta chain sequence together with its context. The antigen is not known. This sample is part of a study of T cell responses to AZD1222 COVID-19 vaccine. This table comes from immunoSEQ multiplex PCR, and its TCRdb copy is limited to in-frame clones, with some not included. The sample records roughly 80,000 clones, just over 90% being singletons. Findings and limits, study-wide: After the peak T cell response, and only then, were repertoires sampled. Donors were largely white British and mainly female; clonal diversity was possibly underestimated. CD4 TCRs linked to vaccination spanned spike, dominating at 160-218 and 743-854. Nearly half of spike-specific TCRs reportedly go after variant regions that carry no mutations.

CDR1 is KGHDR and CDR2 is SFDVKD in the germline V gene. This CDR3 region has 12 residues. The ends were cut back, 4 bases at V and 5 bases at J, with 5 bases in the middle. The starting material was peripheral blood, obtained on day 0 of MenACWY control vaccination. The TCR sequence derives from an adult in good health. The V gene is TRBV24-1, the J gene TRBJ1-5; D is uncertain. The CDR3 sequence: CATSEGDQPQHF. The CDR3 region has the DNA TGTGCCACCAGTGAAGGCGATCAGCCCCAGCATTTT.